This is a list of T cell receptor beta chains from one sample in a study of T cell repertoires in cytomegalovirus infection. For these receptors, no antigen is known. TCRdb re-called the reads through MiXCR, storing one row per CDR3 protein. The sample shows 550,000 to 850,000 distinct CDR3 sequences, roughly 33% of them seen only once. The input for sequencing was cultured PBMCs, taken from culture after CMV antigen stimulation. The receptor set was obtained from a human donor in good health (CMV status not recorded). Some clones in this sample may be carry-over from other donors' samples. The CDR3 runs from the conserved cysteine through the conserved F or W. A D gene is named only where the DNA matches it firmly. The size field is filled for only some rows; it gives once, few, many or a size class.

>-|TRBJ2-3|TRBV6-1|-
TGTGCCAGCAGTGTTGGGCCTTATAGCACAGATACGCAGTATTTT
CASSVGPYSTDTQYF
>-|TRBJ1-2|TRBV12-3/TRBV12-4|-
TGTGCCAGCAGGGAGTGTTCGGATGGCTACACCTTC
CASRECSDGYTF
>few|TRBJ2-5|TRBV5-6|-
TGTGCCAGCAGCTCAGCGGTGAGAGGCGAGACCCAGTACTTC
CASSSAVRGETQYF
>-|TRBJ2-3|TRBV15|-
TGTGCCACCAGCAGAGGAACTACAGGGAGCACAGATACGCAGTATTTT
CATSRGTTGSTDTQYF
>-|TRBJ1-3|TRBV2|TRBD1
TGTGCCAGCAGAGTCTGGACAGGAGCGGCTGGAAACACCATATATTTT
CASRVWTGAAGNTIYF
>-|TRBJ2-3|TRBV7-2|TRBD2
TGTGCCAGCAGCTTCTTAGCGGGGGCCCGGTATTTT
CASSFLAGARYF
>many|TRBJ2-7|TRBV7-2|-
TGTGCCAGCAGCTTAGCGATACACGAGCAGTACTTC
CASSLAIHEQYF
>many|TRBJ2-3|TRBV7-2|-
TGTGCCAGCAGCTTTAGGGGGAGCGGGGCAGATACGCAGTATTTT
CASSFRGSGADTQYF
>-|TRBJ2-5|TRBV6-2/TRBV6-3|TRBD2
TGTGCCAGCAGTTATGGGGTAGCGGGGGAGACCCAGTACTTC
CASSYGVAGETQYF
>-|TRBJ1-5|TRBV7-2|TRBD1
TGTGCCAGCAGCCCGACAGGGGGGCCCCAGCATTTT
CASSPTGGPQHF
>-|TRBJ2-1|TRBV7-2|-
TGTGCCAGCAGCCCCGGGACCGCGCCTACCAATGAGCAGTTCTTC
CASSPGTAPTNEQFF
>many|TRBJ1-5|TRBV7-2|-
TGTGCCAGCAGCCCTAGCAGCAATCAGCCCCAGCATTTT
CASSPSSNQPQHF
>few|TRBJ2-7|TRBV7-9|TRBD2
TGTGCCAGCAGCCGGACTAGCGGGGGGGCATCTTTCTACGAGCAGTACTTC
CASSRTSGGASFYEQYF
>-|TRBJ2-1|TRBV4-2|TRBD2
TGTGCCAGCAGCCAACCACAGACTAGCGGGGGGGCATATCACAATGAGCAGTTCTTC
CASSQPQTSGGAYHNEQFF
>-|TRBJ2-3|TRBV28|TRBD2
TGTGCCAGCAGTTTACCCGGACTAGTGGCAGATACGCAGTATTTT
CASSLPGLVADTQYF
>-|TRBJ2-1|TRBV19|TRBD1
TGTGCCAGTAGTATAGTAGACAGGGCGAACGAGTACAATGAGCAGTTCTTC
CASSIVDRANEYNEQFF
>-|TRBJ2-1|TRBV5-5|TRBD2
TGTGCCAGCAGCTCCCTAGCGGGAGTCGGCAATGAGCAGTTCTTC
CASSSLAGVGNEQFF